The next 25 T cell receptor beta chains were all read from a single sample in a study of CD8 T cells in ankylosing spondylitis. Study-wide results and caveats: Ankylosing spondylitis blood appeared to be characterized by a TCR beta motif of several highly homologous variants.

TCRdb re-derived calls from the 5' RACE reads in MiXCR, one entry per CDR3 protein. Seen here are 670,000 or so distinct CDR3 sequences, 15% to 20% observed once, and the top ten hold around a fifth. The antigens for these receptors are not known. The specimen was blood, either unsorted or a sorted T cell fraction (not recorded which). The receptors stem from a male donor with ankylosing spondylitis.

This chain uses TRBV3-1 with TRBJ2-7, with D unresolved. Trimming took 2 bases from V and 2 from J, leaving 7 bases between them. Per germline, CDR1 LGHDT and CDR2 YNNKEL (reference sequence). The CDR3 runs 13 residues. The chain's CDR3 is CASSQFTPYEQYF. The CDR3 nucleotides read TGTGCCAGCAGCCAATTTACCCCCTACGAGCAGTACTTC.

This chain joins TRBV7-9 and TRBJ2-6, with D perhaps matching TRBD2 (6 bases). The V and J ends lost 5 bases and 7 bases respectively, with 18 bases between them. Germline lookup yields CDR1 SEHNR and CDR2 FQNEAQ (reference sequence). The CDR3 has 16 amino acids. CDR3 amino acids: CASSAMGGISANVLTF. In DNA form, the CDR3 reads TGTGCCAGCAGCGCGATGGGGGGAATTAGCGCCAACGTCCTGACTTTC.

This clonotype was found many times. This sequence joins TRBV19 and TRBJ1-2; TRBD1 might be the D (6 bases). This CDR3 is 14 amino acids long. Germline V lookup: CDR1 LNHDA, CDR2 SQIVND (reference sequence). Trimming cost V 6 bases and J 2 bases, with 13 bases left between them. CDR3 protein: CASSWGQGNYGYTF. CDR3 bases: TGTGCCAGTAGCTGGGGCCAGGGGAACTATGGCTACACCTTC. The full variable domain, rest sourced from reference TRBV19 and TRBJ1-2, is DGGITQSPKYLFRKEGQNVTLSCEQNLNHDAMYWYRQDPGQGLRLIYYSQIVNDFQKGDIAEGYSVSREKKESFPLTVTSAQKNPTAFYLCASSWGQGNYGYTFGSGTRLTVV.

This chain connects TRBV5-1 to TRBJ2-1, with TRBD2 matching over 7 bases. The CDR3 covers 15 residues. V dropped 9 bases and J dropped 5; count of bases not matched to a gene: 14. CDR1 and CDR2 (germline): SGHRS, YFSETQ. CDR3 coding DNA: TGCGCCACCCCACGGCTAGCGGAAGGGAACAATGAGCAGTTCTTC. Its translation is CATPRLAEGNNEQFF.

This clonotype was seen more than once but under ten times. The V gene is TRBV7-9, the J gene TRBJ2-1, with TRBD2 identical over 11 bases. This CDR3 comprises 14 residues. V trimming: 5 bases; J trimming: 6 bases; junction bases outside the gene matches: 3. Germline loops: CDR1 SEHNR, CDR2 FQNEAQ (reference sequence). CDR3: CASSPTSGINEQFF. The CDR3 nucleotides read TGTGCCAGCAGCCCGACTAGCGGGATCAATGAGCAGTTCTTC.

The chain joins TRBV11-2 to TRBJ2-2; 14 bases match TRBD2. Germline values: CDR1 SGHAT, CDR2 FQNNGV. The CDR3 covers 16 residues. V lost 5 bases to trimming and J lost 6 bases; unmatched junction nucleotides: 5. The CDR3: CASSARLAGGPGELFF. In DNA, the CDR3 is TGTGCCAGCAGCGCACGACTAGCGGGAGGGCCCGGGGAGCTGTTTTTT.

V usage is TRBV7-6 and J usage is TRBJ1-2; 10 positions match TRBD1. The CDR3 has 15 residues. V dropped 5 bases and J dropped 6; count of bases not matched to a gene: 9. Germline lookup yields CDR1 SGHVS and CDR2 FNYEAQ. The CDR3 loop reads CASSLTPGQGNGYTF. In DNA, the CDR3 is TGTGCCAGCAGCCTAACCCCGGGACAGGGGAATGGCTACACCTTC.

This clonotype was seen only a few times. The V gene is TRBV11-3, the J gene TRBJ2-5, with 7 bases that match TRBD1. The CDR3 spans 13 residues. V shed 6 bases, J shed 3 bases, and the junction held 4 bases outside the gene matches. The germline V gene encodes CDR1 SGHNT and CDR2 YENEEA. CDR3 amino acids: CASSYDREETQYF. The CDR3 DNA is TGTGCCAGCAGTTATGACAGGGAAGAGACCCAGTACTTC.

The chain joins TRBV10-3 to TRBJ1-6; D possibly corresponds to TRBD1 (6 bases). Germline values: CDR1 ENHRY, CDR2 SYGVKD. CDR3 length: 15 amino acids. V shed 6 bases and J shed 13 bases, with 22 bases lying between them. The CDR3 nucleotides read TGTGCCATCAGAGAAGAACGGGACATCGGTCAGCCCCTCCACTTT. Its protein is CAIREERDIGQPLHF.

This CDR3 is CASTKDRGETQYF. The DNA for the CDR3 is TGTGCCAGCACGAAGGACAGGGGAGAGACCCAGTACTTC. V usage is TRBV7-2 and J usage is TRBJ2-5; 9 bases map to TRBD1. J lost 4 bases, V lost 7 bases, and 4 bases had no gene match. Looked up from germline, CDR1 is SGHTA and CDR2 is FQGNSA. The CDR3 covers 13 residues.

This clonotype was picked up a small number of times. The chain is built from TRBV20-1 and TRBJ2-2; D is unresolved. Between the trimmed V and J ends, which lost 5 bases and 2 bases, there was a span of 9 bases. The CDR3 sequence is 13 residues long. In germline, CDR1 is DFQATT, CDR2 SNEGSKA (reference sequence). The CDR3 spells CSAWRKNTGELFF. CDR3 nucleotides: TGCAGTGCTTGGCGGAAAAACACCGGGGAGCTGTTTTTT.

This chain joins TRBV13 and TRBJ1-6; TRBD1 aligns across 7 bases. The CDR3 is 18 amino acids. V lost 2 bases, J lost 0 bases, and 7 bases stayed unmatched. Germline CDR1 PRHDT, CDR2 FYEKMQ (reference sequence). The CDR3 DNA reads TGTGCCAGCAGCTTATTTACAGGGGCGAGCTCCTATAATTCACCCCTCCACTTT. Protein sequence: CASSLFTGASSYNSPLHF.

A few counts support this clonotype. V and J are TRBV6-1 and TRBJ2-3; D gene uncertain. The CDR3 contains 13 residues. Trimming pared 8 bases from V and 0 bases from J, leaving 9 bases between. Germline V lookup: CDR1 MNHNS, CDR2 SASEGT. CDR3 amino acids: CASQEFSTDTQYF. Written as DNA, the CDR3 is TGTGCCAGCCAAGAGTTTAGCACAGATACGCAGTATTTT.

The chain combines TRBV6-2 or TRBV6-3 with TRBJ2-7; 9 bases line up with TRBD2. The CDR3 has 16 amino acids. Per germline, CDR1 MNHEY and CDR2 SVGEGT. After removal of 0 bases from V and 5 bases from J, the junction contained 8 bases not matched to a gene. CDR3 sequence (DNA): TGTGCCAGCAGTTACTCGGCGGGAGGGCATTCCAACGAGCAGTACTTC. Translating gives CASSYSAGGHSNEQYF.

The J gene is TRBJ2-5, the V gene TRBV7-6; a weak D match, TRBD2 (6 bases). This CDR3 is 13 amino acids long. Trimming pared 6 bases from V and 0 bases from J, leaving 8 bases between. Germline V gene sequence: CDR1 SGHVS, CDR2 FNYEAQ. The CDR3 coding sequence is TGTGCCAGCAGTCGGGGGTACCAAGAGACCCAGTACTTC. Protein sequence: CASSRGYQETQYF.

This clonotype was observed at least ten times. CDR3 in DNA: TGTGCCAGCAGCTTAGCGACTAGTCTTAGCGAGCAGTACTTC. Encoded protein: CASSLATSLSEQYF. This sequence joins TRBV7-8 and TRBJ2-7, with D possibly being TRBD2 (6 bases). The CDR3 runs to 14 residues. Germline CDR1 reads SGHVS; CDR2 reads FQNEAQ. V lost 0 bases to trimming and J lost 6 bases, with 12 bases between them.

Here the CDR3 reads CSAAREDYEQYF. DNA for the CDR3: TGCAGTGCGGCACGGGAGGACTACGAGCAGTACTTC. The chain joins TRBV20-1 to TRBJ2-7; TRBD2 matches at 7 bases. Germline V gene data show CDR1 as DFQATT and CDR2 as SNEGSKA (reference sequence). The CDR3 runs to 12 residues. The trim removed 6 bases at V and 3 bases at J, leaving 5 bases unmatched.

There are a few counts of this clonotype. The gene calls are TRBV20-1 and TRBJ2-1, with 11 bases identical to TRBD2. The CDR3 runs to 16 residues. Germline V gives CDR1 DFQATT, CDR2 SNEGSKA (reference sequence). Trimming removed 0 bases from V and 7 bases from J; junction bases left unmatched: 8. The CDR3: CSARDSGGGSRNEQFF. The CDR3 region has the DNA TGCAGTGCTAGAGATAGCGGGGGGGGATCGCGGAATGAGCAGTTCTTC.

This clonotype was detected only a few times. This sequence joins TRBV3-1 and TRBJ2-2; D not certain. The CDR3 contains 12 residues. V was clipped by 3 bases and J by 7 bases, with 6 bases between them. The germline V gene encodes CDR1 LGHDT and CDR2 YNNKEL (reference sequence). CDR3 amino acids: CASSHKNGELFF. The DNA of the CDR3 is TGTGCCAGCAGCCATAAAAACGGGGAGCTGTTTTTT. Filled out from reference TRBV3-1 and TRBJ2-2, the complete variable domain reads DTAVSQTPKYLVTQMGNDKSIKCEQNLGHDTMYWYKQDSKKFLKIMFSYNNKELIINETVPNRFSPKSPDKAHLNLHINSLELGDSAVYFCASSHKNGELFFGEGSRLTVL.

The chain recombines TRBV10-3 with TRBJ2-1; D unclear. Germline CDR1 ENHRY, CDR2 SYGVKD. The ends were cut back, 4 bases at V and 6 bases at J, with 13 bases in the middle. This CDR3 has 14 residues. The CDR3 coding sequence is TGTGCCATCAGTGGGCCGGGCAAGGGCAATGAGCAGTTCTTC. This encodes CAISGPGKGNEQFF.

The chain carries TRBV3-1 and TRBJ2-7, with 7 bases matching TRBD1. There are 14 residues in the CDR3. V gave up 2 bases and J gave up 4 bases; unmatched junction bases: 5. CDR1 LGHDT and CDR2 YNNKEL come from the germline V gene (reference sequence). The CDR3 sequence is CASSQSPGGYEQYF. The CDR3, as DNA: TGTGCCAGCAGCCAATCGCCAGGGGGATACGAGCAGTACTTC.

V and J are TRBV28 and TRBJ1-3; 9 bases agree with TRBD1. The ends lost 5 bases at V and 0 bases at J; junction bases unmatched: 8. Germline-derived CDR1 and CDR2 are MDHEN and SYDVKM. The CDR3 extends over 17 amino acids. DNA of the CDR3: TGTGCCAGCAGTCGAATCCGGGACAGGGACTCTGGAAACACCATATATTTT. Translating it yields CASSRIRDRDSGNTIYF.

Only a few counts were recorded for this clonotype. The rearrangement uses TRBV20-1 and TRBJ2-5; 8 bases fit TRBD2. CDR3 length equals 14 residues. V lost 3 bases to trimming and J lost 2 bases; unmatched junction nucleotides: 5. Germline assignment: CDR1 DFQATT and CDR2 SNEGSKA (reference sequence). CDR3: CSARRAGVQETQYF. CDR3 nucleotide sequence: TGCAGTGCTAGGAGAGCGGGAGTTCAAGAGACCCAGTACTTC.

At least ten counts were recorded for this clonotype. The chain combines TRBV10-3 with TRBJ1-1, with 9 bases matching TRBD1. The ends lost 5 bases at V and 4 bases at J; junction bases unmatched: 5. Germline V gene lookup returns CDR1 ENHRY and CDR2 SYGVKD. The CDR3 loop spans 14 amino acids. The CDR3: CAISRDREGTEAFF. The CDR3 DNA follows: TGTGCCATCAGTCGGGACAGGGAGGGCACTGAAGCTTTCTTT.

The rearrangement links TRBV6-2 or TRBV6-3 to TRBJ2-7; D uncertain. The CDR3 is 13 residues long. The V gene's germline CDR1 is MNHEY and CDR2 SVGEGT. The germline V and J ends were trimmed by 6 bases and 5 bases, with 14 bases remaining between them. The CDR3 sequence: CASSSPGSDEQYF. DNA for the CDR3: TGTGCCAGCAGCTCCCCCGGGTCCGACGAGCAGTACTTC.